In its sample, the clone carrying this TCR beta chain was seen many times. Its antigen is still unknown. TCR beta CDR3 regions were amplified from RNA. HTBI primers drove first-round RT-PCR of the TCR CDR3. TCRdb reprocessed the multiplex PCR reads with MiXCR, giving one entry per CDR3 protein. This sample has over 300,000 distinct CDR3 sequences, with roughly 13% found just once. These data are taken from a study of T cells in Graves' hyperthyroidism and ophthalmopathy. General study findings and limits: Patients with ophthalmopathy were separated from those with stable hyperthyroidism by a 13 V-J model.

Investigators excluded patients with uncontrolled infection, other autoimmune disease, pregnancy or lactation. Thyroid ultrasound, orbital computed tomography, clinical symptoms, and serum thyroxine and TRAb underpinned diagnoses. The PBMCs were taken from 10 ml of fresh peripheral blood. The CDR3 is 14 residues long. The V end was cut by 3 bases, the J end by 0 bases, with 8 bases between. CDR1 MNHEY and CDR2 SMNVEV come from the germline V gene (reference sequence). Specimen: blood. This clonotype was sampled from a woman aged 40 to 49 with Graves' ophthalmopathy. The chain recombines TRBV27 with TRBJ2-5; D is ambiguous. In DNA form, the CDR3 reads TGTGCCAGCAGTTTGACGTACAACCAAGAGACCCAGTACTTC. It codes for CASSLTYNQETQYF.